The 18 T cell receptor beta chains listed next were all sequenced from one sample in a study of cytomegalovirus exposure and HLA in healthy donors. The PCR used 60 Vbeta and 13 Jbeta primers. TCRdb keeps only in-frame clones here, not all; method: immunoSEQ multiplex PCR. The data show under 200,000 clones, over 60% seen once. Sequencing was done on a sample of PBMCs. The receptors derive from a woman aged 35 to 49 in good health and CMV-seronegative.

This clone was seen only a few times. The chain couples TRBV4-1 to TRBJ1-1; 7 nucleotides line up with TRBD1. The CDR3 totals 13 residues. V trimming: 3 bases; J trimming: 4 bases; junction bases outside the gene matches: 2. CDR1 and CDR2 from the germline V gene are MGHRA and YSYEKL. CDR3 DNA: TGCGCCAGCAGCCATGCAGGGGGCACTGAAGCTTTCTTT. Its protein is CASSHAGGTEAFF.

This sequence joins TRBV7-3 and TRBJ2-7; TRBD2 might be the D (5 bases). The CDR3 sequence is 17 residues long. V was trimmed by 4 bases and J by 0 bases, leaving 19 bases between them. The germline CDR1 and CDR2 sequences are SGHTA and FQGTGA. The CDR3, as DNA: TGTGCCAGCAGCTCCTTCCCGGGCGAGCGGCCCTCCTACGAGCAGTACTTC. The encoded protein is CASSSFPGERPSYEQYF.

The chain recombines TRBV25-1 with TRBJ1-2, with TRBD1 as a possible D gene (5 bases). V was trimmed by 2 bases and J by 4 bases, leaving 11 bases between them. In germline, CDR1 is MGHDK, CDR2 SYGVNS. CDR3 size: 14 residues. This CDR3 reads CASSESRASYGYTF. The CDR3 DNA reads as TGTGCCAGCAGTGAAAGCAGGGCCAGCTATGGCTACACCTTC.

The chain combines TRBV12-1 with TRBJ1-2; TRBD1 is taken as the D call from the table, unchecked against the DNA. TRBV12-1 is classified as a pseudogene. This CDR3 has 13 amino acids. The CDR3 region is CASSLGRISDYTF. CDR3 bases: TGTGCCAGCAGCTTGGGGCGGATCTCGGACTACACCTTC.

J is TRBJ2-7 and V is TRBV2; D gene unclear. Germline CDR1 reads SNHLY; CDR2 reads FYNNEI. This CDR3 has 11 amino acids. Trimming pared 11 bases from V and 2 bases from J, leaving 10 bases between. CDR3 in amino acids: CACEITYEQYF. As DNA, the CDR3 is TGTGCCTGCGAGATAACCTACGAGCAGTACTTC.

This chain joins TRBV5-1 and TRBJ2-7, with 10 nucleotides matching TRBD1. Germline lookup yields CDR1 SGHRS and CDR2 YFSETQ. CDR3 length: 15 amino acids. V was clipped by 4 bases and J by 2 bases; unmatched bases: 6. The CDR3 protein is CASSPGTGDPYEQYF. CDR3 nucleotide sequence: TGCGCCAGCAGCCCCGGGACAGGGGACCCCTACGAGCAGTACTTC.

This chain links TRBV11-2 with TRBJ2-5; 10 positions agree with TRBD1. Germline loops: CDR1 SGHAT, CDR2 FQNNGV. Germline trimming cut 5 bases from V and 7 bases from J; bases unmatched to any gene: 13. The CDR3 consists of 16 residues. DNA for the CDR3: TGTGCCAGCAGCAAACACCGGGACAGGGGTCTGGGGACCCAGTACTTC. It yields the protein CASSKHRDRGLGTQYF.

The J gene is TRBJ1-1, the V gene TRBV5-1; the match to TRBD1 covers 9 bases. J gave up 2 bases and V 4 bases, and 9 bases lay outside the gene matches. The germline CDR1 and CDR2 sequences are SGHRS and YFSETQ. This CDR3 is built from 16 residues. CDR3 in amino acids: CASSPTGTGFNTEAFF. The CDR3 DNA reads TGCGCCAGCAGCCCGACCGGGACAGGGTTTAACACTGAAGCTTTCTTT. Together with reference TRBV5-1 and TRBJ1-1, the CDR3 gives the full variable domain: KAGVTQTPRYLIKTRGQQVTLSCSPISGHRSVSWYQQTPGQGLQFLFEYFSETQRNKGNFPGRFSGRQFSNSRSEMNVSTLELGDSALYLCASSPTGTGFNTEAFFGQGTRLTVV.

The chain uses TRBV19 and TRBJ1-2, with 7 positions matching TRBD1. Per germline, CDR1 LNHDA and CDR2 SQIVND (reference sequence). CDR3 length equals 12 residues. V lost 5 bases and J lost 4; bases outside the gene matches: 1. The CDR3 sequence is CASSDRVYGYTF. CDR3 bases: TGTGCCAGTAGTGACAGGGTCTATGGCTACACCTTC.

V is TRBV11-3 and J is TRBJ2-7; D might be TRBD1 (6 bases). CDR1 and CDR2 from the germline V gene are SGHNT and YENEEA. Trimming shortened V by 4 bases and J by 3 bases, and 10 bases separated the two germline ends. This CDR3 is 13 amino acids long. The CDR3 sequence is CASSSRGGYEQYF. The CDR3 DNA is TGTGCCAGCAGCTCCAGAGGGGGCTACGAGCAGTACTTC.

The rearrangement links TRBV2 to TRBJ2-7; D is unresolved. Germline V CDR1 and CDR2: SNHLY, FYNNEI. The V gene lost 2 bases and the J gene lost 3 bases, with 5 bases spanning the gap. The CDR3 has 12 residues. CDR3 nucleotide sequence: TGTGCCAGCAGTGAAACAAACTACGAGCAGTACTTC. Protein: CASSETNYEQYF.

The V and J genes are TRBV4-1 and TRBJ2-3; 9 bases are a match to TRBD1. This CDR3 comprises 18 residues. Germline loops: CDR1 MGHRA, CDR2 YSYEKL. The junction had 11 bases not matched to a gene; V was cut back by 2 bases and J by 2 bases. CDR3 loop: CASSQSGQGLRNTDTQYF. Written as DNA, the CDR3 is TGCGCCAGCAGCCAATCGGGACAGGGCCTCCGAAACACAGATACGCAGTATTTT.

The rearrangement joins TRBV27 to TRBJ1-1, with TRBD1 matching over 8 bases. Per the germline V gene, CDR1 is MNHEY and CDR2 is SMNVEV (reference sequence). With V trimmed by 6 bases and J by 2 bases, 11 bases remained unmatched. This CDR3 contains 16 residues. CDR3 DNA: TGTGCCAGCAGCCCACACTCAGGACAGGGCAACACTGAAGCTTTCTTT. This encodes CASSPHSGQGNTEAFF.

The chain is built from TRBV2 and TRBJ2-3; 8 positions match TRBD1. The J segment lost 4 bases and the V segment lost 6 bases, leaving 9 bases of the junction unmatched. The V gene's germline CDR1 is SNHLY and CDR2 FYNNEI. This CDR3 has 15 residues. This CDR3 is CASSEGQADADTQYF. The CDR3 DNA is TGTGCCAGCAGCGAGGGACAGGCCGACGCAGATACGCAGTATTTT.

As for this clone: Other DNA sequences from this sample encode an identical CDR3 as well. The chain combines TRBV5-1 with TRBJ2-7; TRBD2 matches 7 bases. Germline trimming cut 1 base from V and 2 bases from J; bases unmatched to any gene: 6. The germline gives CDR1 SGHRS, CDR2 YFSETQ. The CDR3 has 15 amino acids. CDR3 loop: CASSLTSGETYEQYF. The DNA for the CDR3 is TGCGCCAGCAGCTTGACGAGCGGGGAAACCTACGAGCAGTACTTC.

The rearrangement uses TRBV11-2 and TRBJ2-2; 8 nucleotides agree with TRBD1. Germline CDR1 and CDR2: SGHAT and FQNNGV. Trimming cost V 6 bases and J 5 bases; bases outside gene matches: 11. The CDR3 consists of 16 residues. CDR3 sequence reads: CASRRQGLRLTGELFF. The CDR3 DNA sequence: TGTGCCAGCAGACGACAGGGGTTGAGATTGACCGGGGAGCTGTTTTTT.

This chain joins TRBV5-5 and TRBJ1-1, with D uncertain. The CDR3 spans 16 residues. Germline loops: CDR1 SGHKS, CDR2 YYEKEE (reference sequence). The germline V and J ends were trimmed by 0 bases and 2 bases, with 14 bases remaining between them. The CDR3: CASSLELRNINTEAFF. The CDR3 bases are TGTGCCAGCAGCTTGGAACTCAGGAACATTAACACTGAAGCTTTCTTT.

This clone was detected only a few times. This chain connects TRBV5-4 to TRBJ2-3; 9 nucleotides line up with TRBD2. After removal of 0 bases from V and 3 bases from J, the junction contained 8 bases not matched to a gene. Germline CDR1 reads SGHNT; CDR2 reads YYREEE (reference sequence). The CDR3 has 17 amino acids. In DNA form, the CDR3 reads TGTGCCAGCAGCTTGGGGCCTAGCGGGGCGAAGACAGATACGCAGTATTTT. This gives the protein CASSLGPSGAKTDTQYF.